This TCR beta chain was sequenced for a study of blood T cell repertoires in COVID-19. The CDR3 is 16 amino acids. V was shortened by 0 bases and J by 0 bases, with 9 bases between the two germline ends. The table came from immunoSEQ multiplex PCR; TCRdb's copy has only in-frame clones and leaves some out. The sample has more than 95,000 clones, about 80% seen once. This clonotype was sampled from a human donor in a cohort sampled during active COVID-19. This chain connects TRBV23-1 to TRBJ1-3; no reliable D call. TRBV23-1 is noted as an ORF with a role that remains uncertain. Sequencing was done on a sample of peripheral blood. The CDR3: CASSQSSRYSGNTIYF. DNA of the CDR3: TGCGCCAGCAGTCAATCTTCTCGGTACTCTGGAAACACCATATATTTT.